This T cell receptor beta chain was captured in a study of blood T cell repertoires in COVID-19. The overall study: Nucleic acid was either cDNA or gDNA, and it came from T cells, B-cell-depleted T cells, or PBMCs.

Sequenced by immunoSEQ multiplex PCR; TCRdb stores in-frame clones only, minus some. The sample records fewer than 400,000 clones, approximately 87% being singletons. Germline lookup yields CDR1 MNHEY and CDR2 SVGEGT. The V end was cut by 5 bases, the J end by 8 bases, with 12 bases between. The CDR3 spans 12 residues. The specimen was PBMCs or T cells enriched from blood (not recorded which). This receptor was obtained from a woman in her fifties or sixties who had recovered from COVID-19. The rearrangement uses TRBV6-2 or TRBV6-3 and TRBJ1-2; D perhaps matches TRBD1 (5 bases). DNA of the CDR3: TGTGCCAGCAGTCCGCGACAGTCCGGCTACACCTTC. Translation: CASSPRQSGYTF.